Presented here are 29 T cell receptor beta chains from one specimen sequenced in a study of neurological immune-mediated disorders. TCRdb used MiXCR to reprocess the 5' RACE reads, holding one entry per CDR3 protein. This sample yields 45,000 to 60,000 distinct CDR3 sequences, of which around 3.6% are seen a single time; approximately 1.5% belongs to the top ten. Material: PBMCs. These receptors came from a young man with multiple sclerosis.

This clonotype was detected ten times or more. The V gene is TRBV20-1, the J gene TRBJ2-5; TRBD2 aligns across 12 bases. V dropped 6 bases and J dropped 2; count of bases not matched to a gene: 10. The length of the CDR3 is 16 residues. Germline CDR1 DFQATT, CDR2 SNEGSKA (reference sequence). The CDR3 loop reads CSADPPLAGGQETQYF. The CDR3 DNA follows: TGCAGTGCGGACCCTCCTCTAGCGGGGGGGCAAGAGACCCAGTACTTC.

This clonotype has ten or more counts. The chain carries TRBV7-3 and TRBJ1-1; unclear D gene. With 5 bases removed from V and 1 base from J, the gap between germline ends came to 11 bases. This CDR3 spans 14 amino acids. Germline loops: CDR1 SGHTA, CDR2 FQGTGA. CDR3 nucleotide sequence: TGTGCCAGCAGCCGCGATTGGACGAACACTGAAGCTTTCTTT. It encodes CASSRDWTNTEAFF.

On this clonotype itself: Sequence at one end of the junction differs from germline and may be a read error. The rearrangement links TRBV7-3 to TRBJ1-5; D perhaps matches TRBD1 (6 bases). The CDR3 has 14 amino acids. CDR1 and CDR2 (germline): SGHTA, FQGTGA. CDR3 amino acids: CASSLNRDNQPQNF. The DNA for the CDR3 is TGTGCCAGCAGCTTAAACAGGGACAATCAGCCCCAGAATTTT.

The sample holds many counts of this clonotype. CDR3 sequence reads: CASSGAEGRPEAFF. CDR3 DNA sequence: TGTGCCAGCAGCGGGGCGGAGGGGCGTCCTGAAGCTTTCTTT. V usage is TRBV9 and J usage is TRBJ1-1, with TRBD1 as a possible D gene (5 bases). CDR1 and CDR2 from the germline V gene are SGDLS and YYNGEE. This CDR3 comprises 14 residues. Deletions cut 3 bases from V and 6 bases from J, with 15 bases between.

This clonotype was seen more than once but under ten times. CDR3 nucleotide sequence: TGTGCTAGTGGGGAAGATACGGAGCAGTACTTC. Encoded protein: CASGEDTEQYF. This chain connects TRBV12-5 to TRBJ2-7; D gene ambiguous. Germline CDR1 LGHNT, CDR2 FRNRAP. CDR3 length: 11 residues. V was pared by 6 bases and J by 7 bases, with 10 bases between.

This clonotype was observed many times. This chain links TRBV4-1 with TRBJ1-2, with D unclear. Germline assignment: CDR1 MGHRA and CDR2 YSYEKL. This CDR3 has 16 residues. Trimming stripped 3 bases from V and 6 bases from J, with 20 bases between. DNA of the CDR3: TGCGCCAGCAGCCAGGCTGGGCAGGTTCGAAGTCATGGCTACACCTTC. This translates into CASSQAGQVRSHGYTF.

This clonotype was picked up many times. CDR3 amino acids: CASSRGALDNYGYTF. The CDR3 DNA is TGTGCCAGCAGCCGGGGAGCCCTGGACAACTATGGCTACACCTTC. The rearrangement links TRBV6-5 to TRBJ1-2; D gene unclear. The CDR3 has 15 amino acids. Germline CDR1 MNHEY, CDR2 SVGAGI. V shed 6 bases and J shed 2 bases, with 16 bases lying between them.

This clonotype was observed many times. The chain joins TRBV7-8 to TRBJ2-1; 9 nucleotides line up with TRBD2. The CDR3 spans 16 residues. Trimming cost V 2 bases and J 8 bases; bases outside gene matches: 10. The germline V gene encodes CDR1 SGHVS and CDR2 FQNEAQ. The CDR3 coding sequence is TGTGCCAGCAGCTTATTGTTTAGCGGGAGTTTCGATGAGCAGTTCTTC. As protein: CASSLLFSGSFDEQFF.

This clonotype has ten or more counts. The J gene is TRBJ2-3, the V gene TRBV12-3 or TRBV12-4; weak D call: TRBD1 (6 bases). V lost 3 bases, J lost 0 bases, and 7 bases lay in between. CDR3 size: 14 residues. The CDR3 coding sequence is TGTGCCAGCAGTTTGGGGGCTAGCACAGATACGCAGTATTTT. Translated: CASSLGASTDTQYF.

In this sample, this clonotype turned up many times. This sequence joins TRBV20-1 and TRBJ1-1; D possibly corresponds to TRBD1 (6 bases). This CDR3 spans 14 amino acids. The V end lost 2 bases, the J end lost 1 base, and 11 bases lay between the germline ends. Germline V gene sequence: CDR1 DFQATT, CDR2 SNEGSKA (reference sequence). This CDR3 is CSARNRVKNTEAFF. CDR3 nucleotide sequence: TGCAGTGCTAGAAACAGGGTAAAGAACACTGAAGCTTTCTTT.

This clonotype appeared many times. The chain carries TRBV12-3 or TRBV12-4 and TRBJ1-4, with 7 bases matching TRBD1. The CDR3 runs 15 residues. The V segment lost 4 bases and the J segment 1 base; nucleotides outside the gene matches: 3. CDR3 sequence: CASSSRQGTNEKLFF. Written as DNA, the CDR3 is TGTGCCAGCAGTTCCCGACAGGGAACTAATGAAAAACTGTTTTTT.

This clonotype showed up many times. V and J are TRBV12-3 or TRBV12-4 and TRBJ2-3; 7 bases fit TRBD2. J was trimmed by 2 bases and V by 5 bases; bases with no gene match: 4. This CDR3 has 14 amino acids. CDR3 sequence: CASSTGTTTDTQYF. DNA of the CDR3: TGTGCCAGCAGTACCGGGACTACCACAGATACGCAGTATTTT.

The chain employs TRBV9 and TRBJ1-3, with D unclear. CDR3 length equals 13 residues. In germline, CDR1 is SGDLS, CDR2 YYNGEE. Deletions cut 0 bases from V and 2 bases from J, with 3 bases between. The CDR3: CASSVVPGNTIYF. The CDR3 nucleotides are TGTGCCAGCAGCGTAGTCCCTGGAAACACCATATATTTT.

This clonotype was detected a few times. This sequence joins TRBV20-1 and TRBJ2-1, with a tentative D call TRBD2 (5 bases). CDR3 size: 13 residues. CDR1 DFQATT and CDR2 SNEGSKA come from the germline V gene (reference sequence). The CDR3 DNA reads as TGCAGGCCCGCGGGTCAATCCTACAATGAGCAGTTCTTC. Protein: CRPAGQSYNEQFF.

This clonotype has a count of ten or more. The chain links TRBV20-1 to TRBJ2-1; 10 bases are shared with TRBD2. Per germline, CDR1 DFQATT and CDR2 SNEGSKA (reference sequence). V was pared by 3 bases and J by 0 bases, with 5 bases of the junction left unmatched. The CDR3 length is 16 residues. The CDR3 protein is CSARAGTSVSYNEQFF. The CDR3 DNA sequence: TGCAGTGCTAGGGCCGGGACTAGCGTCTCCTACAATGAGCAGTTCTTC.

This clonotype was detected many times. The chain has TRBV5-1 and TRBJ2-1, with TRBD1 as a possible D gene (6 bases). Trimming shortened V by 4 bases and J by 0 bases, and 11 bases separated the two germline ends. The CDR3 spans 15 residues. Germline CDR1 reads SGHRS; CDR2 reads YFSETQ. The CDR3 spells CASSLDRSSYNEQFF. CDR3 bases: TGCGCCAGCAGCCTTGACAGGAGCTCCTACAATGAGCAGTTCTTC.

This clonotype was observed many times. V gene TRBV2 combines with J gene TRBJ1-5; the D is unclear. Germline V CDR1 and CDR2: SNHLY, FYNNEI. The germline V and J ends were trimmed by 2 bases and 9 bases, with 11 bases remaining between them. This CDR3 contains 13 residues. DNA of the CDR3: TGTGCCAGCAGTGAACTAACAACGGGGCCCCAGCATTTT. Translated: CASSELTTGPQHF. Variable domain in full (rest from reference TRBV2 and TRBJ1-5): EPEVTQTPSHQVTQMGQEVILRCVPISNHLYFYWYRQILGQKVEFLVSFYNNEISEKSEIFDDQFSVERPDGSNFTLKIRSTKLEDSAMYFCASSELTTGPQHFGDGTRLSIL.

There are many counts of this clonotype. The chain has TRBV27 and TRBJ2-5; 7 nucleotides match TRBD1. The CDR3 contains 14 residues. Germline V gives CDR1 MNHEY, CDR2 SMNVEV (reference sequence). After removal of 5 bases from V and 4 bases from J, the junction contained 7 bases not matched to a gene. In DNA, the CDR3 is TGTGCCAGCAGTACCCAGGCAGGGGGAGAGACCCAGTACTTC. This gives the protein CASSTQAGGETQYF.

There are many counts of this clonotype. This chain links TRBV28 with TRBJ1-1, with D perhaps matching TRBD1 (6 bases). The CDR3 covers 15 residues. V was cut by 5 bases and J by 6 bases, with 19 bases left in between. Per germline, CDR1 MDHEN and CDR2 SYDVKM. This CDR3 reads CASSLPSGVVAEAFF. CDR3 nucleotides: TGTGCCAGCAGTCTACCTTCAGGGGTCGTCGCTGAAGCTTTCTTT.

This clonotype appeared many times. The rearrangement uses TRBV28 and TRBJ2-5; no firm D call. Germline V lookup: CDR1 MDHEN, CDR2 SYDVKM. Between the trimmed V and J ends, which lost 2 bases and 4 bases, there was a span of 8 bases. The CDR3 sequence is 13 residues long. The CDR3 DNA follows: TGTGCCAGCAGTTTAGGATTGAGAGAGACCCAGTACTTC. Its protein product is CASSLGLRETQYF.

This clonotype was counted ten times or more. V gene TRBV5-1 combines with J gene TRBJ1-4; D may be TRBD1 (5 bases). CDR1 and CDR2 from the germline V gene are SGHRS and YFSETQ. The CDR3 extends over 14 amino acids. V lost 5 bases and J lost 6, with 14 bases in between. Here the CDR3 DNA reads TGCGCCAGCAGTCCCCGGGACGGTCATGAAAAACTGTTTTTT. Translating it yields CASSPRDGHEKLFF.

This clonotype was seen ten or more times. This chain connects TRBV2 to TRBJ2-2, with D possibly called TRBD1 or TRBD2 (6 bases each). Germline lookup yields CDR1 SNHLY and CDR2 FYNNEI. The length of the CDR3 is 15 residues. V was trimmed by 4 bases and J by 1 base, leaving 10 bases between them. CDR3 in DNA: TGTGCCAGCAGTGGCGGGACACTGAACACCGGGGAGCTGTTTTTT. Amino acids: CASSGGTLNTGELFF.

This clonotype was seen repeatedly, ten times or more. J is TRBJ2-1 and V is TRBV7-2, with D possibly TRBD2 on 6 matching bases. Germline V gene data show CDR1 as SGHTA and CDR2 as FQGNSA. V was cut by 5 bases and J by 9 bases, with 11 bases left in between. The CDR3 is 12 amino acids. The CDR3 region has the DNA TGTGCCAGCAGCCCAGCGGGCTCTGAGCAGTTCTTC. Its protein product is CASSPAGSEQFF.

This clonotype was recorded at least ten times. The rearrangement joins TRBV28 to TRBJ2-3; possibly TRBD1 or TRBD2 for D (5 bases each). Germline lookup yields CDR1 MDHEN and CDR2 SYDVKM. V lost 6 bases to trimming and J lost 1 base, with 23 bases between them. The CDR3 loop spans 18 amino acids. The CDR3 loop is CASSLVAGLGVGTDTQYF. CDR3 nucleotide sequence: TGTGCCAGCAGCCTCGTTGCAGGGCTCGGGGTCGGCACAGATACGCAGTATTTT. The variable domain in full, completed from reference TRBV28 and TRBJ2-3, reads DVKVTQSSRYLVKRTGEKVFLECVQDMDHENMFWYRQDPGLGLRLIYFSYDVKMKEKGDIPEGYSVSREKKERFSLILESASTNQTSMYLCASSLVAGLGVGTDTQYFGPGTRLTVL.

This clonotype was seen repeatedly, ten times or more. V and J are TRBV5-1 and TRBJ2-7, with 7 bases identical to TRBD2. CDR1 and CDR2 from the germline V gene are SGHRS and YFSETQ. The CDR3 covers 14 residues. Trimming removed 4 bases from V and 2 bases from J; junction bases left unmatched: 6. CDR3 sequence: CASSEPGLPYEQYF. CDR3 in DNA: TGCGCCAGCAGCGAACCGGGACTACCCTACGAGCAGTACTTC. The full variable domain, completed using reference TRBV5-1 and TRBJ2-7, is KAGVTQTPRYLIKTRGQQVTLSCSPISGHRSVSWYQQTPGQGLQFLFEYFSETQRNKGNFPGRFSGRQFSNSRSEMNVSTLELGDSALYLCASSEPGLPYEQYFGPGTRLTVT.

This clonotype has at least ten counts. The chain links TRBV28 to TRBJ1-2; 10 nucleotides match TRBD1. The CDR3 covers 14 residues. Germline V CDR1 and CDR2: MDHEN, SYDVKM. J gave up 8 bases and V 4 bases, and 7 bases lay outside the gene matches. The CDR3 DNA reads as TGTGCCAGCAGTTCCGGGACAGGGGCGTGGGGCTACACCTTC. As protein: CASSSGTGAWGYTF.

This clonotype was observed many times. J is TRBJ2-2 and V is TRBV7-6, with D possibly matching TRBD1 (5 bases). Germline assignment: CDR1 SGHVS and CDR2 FNYEAQ. V dropped 1 base and J dropped 1 base, with 7 bases sitting between them. There are 15 residues in the CDR3. Written as DNA, the CDR3 is TGTGCCAGCAGCTTAGGGGGCCTGAACACCGGGGAGCTGTTTTTT. It translates to CASSLGGLNTGELFF.

This clonotype was detected ten times or more. The V and J genes are TRBV10-2 and TRBJ2-3; D is undetermined. Trimming took off 3 bases at V and 2 bases at J, with 12 bases between the two ends. The CDR3 extends over 15 amino acids. The germline CDR1 and CDR2 sequences are WSHSY and SAAADI. The CDR3 sequence: CASSDGHQTTDTQYF. Here the CDR3 DNA reads TGCGCCAGCAGTGACGGTCATCAGACCACAGATACGCAGTATTTT.

This clonotype was picked up many times. The rearrangement joins TRBV6-5 to TRBJ2-5; tentatively, D is TRBD2 (6 bases). The CDR3 covers 16 residues. The ends were cut back, 0 bases at V and 4 bases at J, with 15 bases in the middle. Germline lookup yields CDR1 MNHEY and CDR2 SVGAGI. CDR3 nucleotides: TGTGCCAGCAGTTACTCTCGGGGGTTTAACCGAGAGACCCAGTACTTC. As protein: CASSYSRGFNRETQYF.